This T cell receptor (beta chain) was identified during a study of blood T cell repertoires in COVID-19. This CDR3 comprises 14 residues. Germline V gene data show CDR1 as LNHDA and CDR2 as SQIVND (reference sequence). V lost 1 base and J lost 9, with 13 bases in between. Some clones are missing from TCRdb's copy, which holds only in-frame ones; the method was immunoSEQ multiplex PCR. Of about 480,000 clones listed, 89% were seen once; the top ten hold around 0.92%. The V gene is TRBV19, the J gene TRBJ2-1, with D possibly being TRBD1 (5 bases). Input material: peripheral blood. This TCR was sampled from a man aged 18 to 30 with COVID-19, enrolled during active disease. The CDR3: CASSIVTQGVEQFF. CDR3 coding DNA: TGTGCCAGTAGTATAGTAACCCAAGGGGTTGAGCAGTTCTTC.